This TCR beta chain was sequenced for a study of immune evolution from preneoplasia to lung adenocarcinoma. As for the study in general: HLA loss of heterozygosity: under 7.5% AIS, 15% MIA, roughly 35% ADC, none AAH.

Study conclusions and caveats: Later-stage lesions seemingly showed higher T cell density and diversity than normal lung.

Worth noting for this clone: Its matching antigen is unknown.

Sequenced by immunoSEQ multiplex PCR; TCRdb stores in-frame clones only, minus some. The sample gives over 3,500 clones, roughly 84% of which show up once; 5.5% to 8% is in the top ten. V lost 6 bases to trimming and J lost 5 bases, with 13 bases between them. There are 13 residues in the CDR3. Germline CDR1 is MRHNA and CDR2 is SNTAGT. This receptor was obtained from a person aged 45 to 69 with lung adenocarcinoma. What was sequenced was FFPE minimally invasive lung adenocarcinoma tissue. The genes are TRBV6-4 and TRBJ2-5; D might be TRBD1 (6 bases). In nucleotides, the CDR3 is TGTGCCAGCAGATTGGACAGATGGGAGACCCAGTACTTC. This sequence encodes CASRLDRWETQYF.